Following are 3 T cell receptor beta chains from one sample sequenced in a study of robustness of blood B and T cell sequencing. mRNA, not genomic DNA, served as the source for TCR beta repertoires. The cDNA carried a universal priming site added by a 5' template-switch oligo. A 12-nucleotide random UMI in the template-switch oligo labeled every cDNA molecule. TCRdb passed the PCR reads through MiXCR, listing each CDR3 protein once. The sample carries some 1,600 distinct CDR3 sequences, roughly two thirds recorded once. Sequenced input: peripheral blood. These receptors originate from a human donor in good health.

This clonotype was seen a handful of times. The chain is built from TRBV7-9 and TRBJ2-3; D remains unclear. CDR3 size: 15 residues. Germline CDR1 and CDR2: SEHNR and FQNEAQ (reference sequence). V was clipped by 6 bases and J by 0 bases, with 13 bases between them. CDR3 region: CASRVGYPSTDTQYF. In nucleotides, the CDR3 is TGTGCCAGCAGGGTCGGGTACCCTAGCACAGATACGCAGTATTTT.

The CDR3 reads CSARLGGKVGEQFF. DNA for the CDR3: TGCAGTGCTAGATTAGGGGGAAAGGTGGGTGAGCAGTTCTTC. This chain uses TRBV20-1 with TRBJ2-1; possibly TRBD1 for D (6 bases). Germline V CDR1 and CDR2: DFQATT, SNEGSKA (reference sequence). Between the trimmed V and J ends, which lost 2 bases and 9 bases, there was a span of 17 bases. This CDR3 has 14 amino acids.

There are a few counts of this clonotype. The CDR3 loop is CASSRGQGRGNTEAFF. The CDR3 nucleotides read TGCGCCAGCAGTCGGGGACAGGGCAGAGGGAACACTGAAGCTTTCTTT. This chain uses TRBV5-1 with TRBJ1-1; 9 bases map to TRBD1. V was clipped by 5 bases and J by 1 base; unmatched bases: 9. CDR1 and CDR2 (germline): SGHRS, YFSETQ. The CDR3 runs to 16 residues.